This entry lists 25 T cell receptor beta chains sequenced from one sample in a study of cytomegalovirus exposure and HLA in healthy donors (dated by TCRdb to about 2017). Libraries were constructed by the immunoSEQ multiplex PCR assay. For the multiplex PCR, a mixture combining 60 forward primers for TCR Vbeta segments and 13 reverse primers for TCR Jbeta segments was used. TCRdb's version of the immuneACCESS table is confined to in-frame rearrangements and falls short of the full clone set. An unresolved V gene accounts for under half of the shortfall where checked; the remainder is of unknown origin. The sample profile shows some 140,000 clones; more than 70% of them were found once. In total, the top ten clones hold roughly 2% of the sample. Material for sequencing was PBMCs. Receptors were obtained from a man aged 25 to 40 in good health and CMV-seronegative.

The chain is built from TRBV6-4 and TRBJ2-1; 7 bases are a match to TRBD1. The CDR3 length is 15 residues. With V trimmed by 6 bases and J by 1 base, 6 bases remained unmatched. Germline assignment: CDR1 MRHNA and CDR2 SNTAGT. CDR3 region: CASRQQGFSYNEQFF. The CDR3 coding sequence is TGTGCCAGCAGACAACAGGGGTTTTCCTACAATGAGCAGTTCTTC.

This chain uses TRBV15 with TRBJ2-7; 9 nucleotides line up with TRBD2. The germline CDR1 and CDR2 sequences are LNHNV and YYDKDF (reference sequence). The CDR3 is made up of 16 amino acids. The trim removed 5 bases at V and 5 bases at J, leaving 13 bases unmatched. The CDR3 sequence is CATSPSQSGRFDEQYF. CDR3 nucleotides: TGTGCCACCAGCCCCTCCCAAAGCGGGAGGTTCGACGAGCAGTACTTC.

This rearrangement joins TRBV7-9 to TRBJ1-1; no reliable D call. Deletions cut 0 bases from V and 0 bases from J, with 8 bases between. CDR1 SEHNR and CDR2 FQNEAQ come from the germline V gene (reference sequence). The CDR3 runs to 15 residues. CDR3 amino acids: CASSLAPDMNTEAFF. Written as DNA, the CDR3 is TGTGCCAGCAGCTTAGCTCCAGACATGAACACTGAAGCTTTCTTT.

The chain is built from TRBV2 and TRBJ2-7; D perhaps matches TRBD1 (6 bases). CDR1 is SNHLY and CDR2 is FYNNEI in the germline V gene. The CDR3 is 14 residues long. The ends were cut back, 7 bases at V and 1 base at J, with 14 bases in the middle. The CDR3 loop reads CASTRQVMSYEQYF. The CDR3 coding sequence is TGTGCCAGCACCCGACAGGTAATGTCCTACGAGCAGTACTTC.

V usage is TRBV5-4 and J usage is TRBJ2-5; maybe TRBD2 (5 bases). Deletions cut 2 bases from V and 3 bases from J, with 8 bases between. The CDR3 has 13 residues. Germline lookup yields CDR1 SGHNT and CDR2 YYREEE (reference sequence). The CDR3 reads CASSLGAEETQYF. The DNA of the CDR3 is TGTGCCAGCAGCTTAGGAGCGGAAGAGACCCAGTACTTC.

The CDR3 nucleotides read TGTGCCAGCAGCTTAGGTGGCCAGCCCCAGCATTTT. It codes for CASSLGGQPQHF. This chain connects TRBV7-9 to TRBJ1-5; no reliable D call. Germline V CDR1 and CDR2: SEHNR, FQNEAQ (reference sequence). CDR3 length: 12 amino acids. V was clipped by 1 base and J by 7 bases, with 5 bases between them.

This clone is a singleton in its sample. The rearrangement joins TRBV18 to TRBJ1-5; D not certain. Germline V lookup: CDR1 KGHSH, CDR2 LQKENI. The V end lost 0 bases, the J end lost 9 bases, and 15 bases lay between the germline ends. This CDR3 region has 15 residues. This CDR3 is CASSPPNSPLGPQHF. CDR3 coding DNA: TGTGCCAGCTCACCACCGAACAGTCCGCTGGGGCCCCAGCATTTT.

The V gene is TRBV2, the J gene TRBJ1-2; D call uncertain. V was shortened by 6 bases and J by 7 bases, with 18 bases between the two germline ends. Germline V gene lookup returns CDR1 SNHLY and CDR2 FYNNEI. The CDR3 is 14 amino acids. As DNA, the CDR3 is TGTGCCAGCAGGAAGGAGACCGTATCGCCTGGCTACACCTTC. Translation: CASRKETVSPGYTF.

V and J are TRBV6-5 and TRBJ2-5, with 7 positions matching TRBD1. This CDR3 spans 14 amino acids. J lost 2 bases, V lost 10 bases, and 10 bases had no gene match. In germline, CDR1 is MNHEY, CDR2 SVGAGI. CDR3 in DNA: TGTGCCACCCAGACAGGGTCAAAACAAGAGACCCAGTACTTC. As protein: CATQTGSKQETQYF.

This clone came up a few times. The V and J genes are TRBV6-6 and TRBJ2-1; tentatively, D is TRBD1 (6 bases). V lost 6 bases and J 5 bases, leaving 11 bases between the germline ends. CDR1 and CDR2 (germline): MNHNY, SVGAGI (reference sequence). The CDR3 has 13 amino acids. DNA for the CDR3: TGTGCCAGCAGGATGGACAGCCACAATGAGCAGTTCTTC. Its protein product is CASRMDSHNEQFF.

This chain joins TRBV11-2 and TRBJ2-7, with D possibly TRBD2 on 6 matching bases. The CDR3 extends over 13 amino acids. The germline V gene encodes CDR1 SGHAT and CDR2 FQNNGV. Trimming removed 1 base from V and 3 bases from J, with 7 bases in between. CDR3 residues: CASSLGLDYEQYF. CDR3 DNA sequence: TGTGCCAGCAGCTTAGGACTAGACTACGAGCAGTACTTC.

The chain couples TRBV7-9 to TRBJ1-2; 9 bases agree with TRBD1. This CDR3 is built from 14 residues. J was trimmed by 6 bases and V by 5 bases; bases with no gene match: 7. Germline-derived CDR1 and CDR2 are SEHNR and FQNEAQ (reference sequence). This CDR3 is CASSPTGGGDGYTF. The CDR3 DNA reads TGTGCCAGCAGCCCTACAGGGGGCGGGGATGGCTACACCTTC.

The V and J genes are TRBV7-2 and TRBJ2-5; 8 bases fit TRBD1. There are 15 residues in the CDR3. V dropped 1 base and J dropped 5; count of bases not matched to a gene: 6. The germline gives CDR1 SGHTA, CDR2 FQGNSA. The CDR3 coding sequence is TGTGCCAGCAGCTTAGATCACAGGGGGGAGGAGACCCAGTACTTC. Translation gives CASSLDHRGEETQYF.

A few counts support this clone. The chain is built from TRBV9 and TRBJ2-7, with TRBD2 identical over 9 bases. The CDR3 is made up of 16 amino acids. Germline trimming cut 0 bases from V and 5 bases from J; bases unmatched to any gene: 9. CDR1 and CDR2 from the germline V gene are SGDLS and YYNGEE. In DNA, the CDR3 is TGTGCCAGCAGCGTAGGGGGCGGGAGGGCCTTCAACGAGCAGTACTTC. Residues: CASSVGGGRAFNEQYF.

The rearrangement links TRBV4-1 to TRBJ1-2; D not certain. CDR1 and CDR2 from the germline V gene are MGHRA and YSYEKL. V lost 1 base to trimming and J lost 8 bases, with 11 bases between them. The CDR3 totals 13 residues. CDR3: CASSQGYEVGYTF. The CDR3 nucleotides are TGCGCCAGCAGCCAAGGATACGAGGTCGGCTACACCTTC.

The chain couples TRBV21-1 to TRBJ2-7; the table assigns TRBD1, which was not confirmed against the DNA. TRBV21-1 is a recognized pseudogene. This CDR3 comprises 14 residues. CDR3 amino acids: CASTPGTARYEQYF. The CDR3 nucleotides are TGTGCCAGCACCCCGGGGACAGCGCGCTACGAGCAGTACTTC.

This clone was seen only a few times. The chain employs TRBV25-1 and TRBJ2-3; D remains unclear. Per the germline V gene, CDR1 is MGHDK and CDR2 is SYGVNS. V lost 3 bases and J 2 bases, leaving 9 bases between the germline ends. The CDR3 runs to 14 residues. The CDR3, as DNA: TGTGCCAGCAGTGAGATTAGAACCACAGATACGCAGTATTTT. It yields the protein CASSEIRTTDTQYF.

The chain is built from TRBV6-1 and TRBJ2-7; tentatively, D is TRBD1 (5 bases). V was trimmed by 7 bases and J by 3 bases, leaving 16 bases between them. The CDR3 is made up of 14 amino acids. The germline gives CDR1 MNHNS, CDR2 SASEGT. CDR3 sequence reads: CASTASRAHYEQYF. In nucleotides, the CDR3 is TGTGCCAGCACGGCCAGCAGGGCGCACTACGAGCAGTACTTC.

The chain links TRBV11-2 to TRBJ2-3, with D tentatively TRBD2 (6 bases). The CDR3 is 14 amino acids. Germline V lookup: CDR1 SGHAT, CDR2 FQNNGV. V gave up 4 bases and J gave up 8 bases, with 16 bases separating them. The CDR3 nucleotides read TGTGCCAGCAGCTCGGGACGGGGGTTCGGTACGCAGTATTTT. Amino acid sequence: CASSSGRGFGTQYF.

This clone was seen once. The rearrangement joins TRBV7-6 to TRBJ1-1; D uncertain. Looked up from germline, CDR1 is SGHVS and CDR2 is FNYEAQ. CDR3 size: 14 residues. The V end was cut by 5 bases, the J end by 1 base, with 11 bases between. The CDR3 reads CASSPRGPNTEAFF. As DNA, the CDR3 is TGTGCCAGCAGCCCCCGCGGCCCGAACACTGAAGCTTTCTTT.

J is TRBJ2-7 and V is TRBV2; TRBD1 agrees at 8 bases. Trimming took 6 bases from V and 9 from J; bases not matched to a gene: 13. CDR3 length: 14 residues. From germline, CDR1 is SNHLY and CDR2 FYNNEI. CDR3 loop: CASSGTGGVSGQYF. In nucleotides, the CDR3 is TGTGCCAGCAGCGGGACAGGAGGTGTTAGTGGGCAGTACTTC.

J is TRBJ1-1 and V is TRBV2; no definite D call. Germline CDR1 reads SNHLY; CDR2 reads FYNNEI. CDR3 length: 14 residues. V dropped 7 bases and J dropped 4 bases, with 16 bases sitting between them. The CDR3 region is CASKDGWSVTEAFF. For the CDR3, the DNA is TGTGCCAGCAAGGATGGCTGGAGCGTCACTGAAGCTTTCTTT.

This rearrangement joins TRBV30 to TRBJ2-7; no reliable D call. CDR3 size: 12 residues. Germline loops: CDR1 GTSNPN, CDR2 SVGIG (reference sequence). The ends were cut back, 0 bases at V and 3 bases at J, with 6 bases in the middle. The CDR3 region has the DNA TGTGCCTGGAGTGTACATCTCTACGAGCAGTACTTC. Protein: CAWSVHLYEQYF.

This clone appeared a few times. The V gene is TRBV28, the J gene TRBJ2-1; TRBD1 agrees at 9 bases. Germline V gene lookup returns CDR1 MDHEN and CDR2 SYDVKM. This CDR3 has 16 amino acids. Trimming cost V 6 bases and J 2 bases; bases outside gene matches: 8. The CDR3 is CASRHGQGLTYNEQFF. The CDR3 DNA sequence: TGTGCCAGCAGGCACGGACAGGGGTTAACCTACAATGAGCAGTTCTTC. Full variable domain (rest looked up from reference TRBV28 and TRBJ2-1): DVKVTQSSRYLVKRTGEKVFLECVQDMDHENMFWYRQDPGLGLRLIYFSYDVKMKEKGDIPEGYSVSREKKERFSLILESASTNQTSMYLCASRHGQGLTYNEQFFGPGTRLTVL.

V gene TRBV5-1 combines with J gene TRBJ2-1; TRBD1 matches at 9 bases. Germline values: CDR1 SGHRS, CDR2 YFSETQ. J lost 10 bases, V lost 2 bases, and 7 bases had no gene match. CDR3 length: 14 residues. CDR3 coding DNA: TGCGCCAGCAGCTTTTGGACAGGGGTCCTCGAGCAGTTCTTC. This encodes CASSFWTGVLEQFF.